This T cell receptor (beta chain) was identified during a study of blood T cell repertoires in COVID-19. Overall study context: COVID-19 samples from acute and convalescent phases originated in the United States, Italy and Spain. PBMCs, B-cell-depleted T cells, or T cells were the source of the cDNA or gDNA that made up the material.

In the study's own analysis: Reference gene primer amplification in the assay estimated nucleated cell counts. TCRdb's table, derived via immunoSEQ multiplex PCR, lists solely in-frame clones and lacks some. V and J calls and clone size come straight from that table; D and trimming were deduced from the DNA. Counted here are more than 150,000 clones, 70% to 85% occurring once; the ten biggest clones make up under 5.5%. The TCR was taken from a woman in her 30s with acute or convalescent COVID-19. Material for sequencing was peripheral blood.

The CDR3 sequence: CASSSQGNQPQHF. In DNA, the CDR3 is TGTGCCAGCAGTTCACAGGGGAATCAGCCCCAGCATTTT. This rearrangement joins TRBV6-5 to TRBJ1-5; 7 bases align to TRBD1. This CDR3 region has 13 residues. V dropped 4 bases and J dropped 4; count of bases not matched to a gene: 1. CDR1 MNHEY and CDR2 SVGAGI come from the germline V gene.